Listed here are 18 T cell receptor beta chains from one sample, sequenced in a study of blood T cell repertoires in COVID-19. Data came from immunoSEQ multiplex PCR; TCRdb stores just in-frame clones and leaves some out. The data hold 250,000 or so clones, with around nine tenths observed a single time. What was sequenced was peripheral blood. The receptors originated from a middle-aged man with active or convalescent COVID-19.

The chain joins TRBV11-1 to TRBJ1-6; possible D gene TRBD1, 6 bases. V was pared by 4 bases and J by 8 bases, with 15 bases between. Germline CDR1 SGHAT, CDR2 FQDESV (reference sequence). This CDR3 has 15 amino acids. CDR3 amino acids: CASSSRDTRHSPLHF. CDR3 bases: TGTGCCAGCAGCTCCCGGGACACCCGGCATTCACCCCTCCACTTT.

The V and J genes are TRBV2 and TRBJ2-1, with TRBD2 matching over 8 bases. J lost 15 bases, V lost 4 bases, and 14 bases had no gene match. The CDR3 extends over 14 amino acids. Germline CDR1 reads SNHLY; CDR2 reads FYNNEI. CDR3 in DNA: TGTGCCAGCAGTGGAACGTTACCGGGAGGGCCGGCGTTCTTC. This sequence encodes CASSGTLPGGPAFF.

V usage is TRBV19 and J usage is TRBJ2-3, with D unclear. The CDR3 totals 15 residues. V was cut by 6 bases and J by 3 bases, with 16 bases left in between. CDR1 and CDR2 (germline): LNHDA, SQIVND (reference sequence). CDR3 in amino acids: CASRSRARRTDTQYF. In DNA form, the CDR3 reads TGTGCCAGTAGGAGCCGAGCGAGGAGAACAGATACGCAGTATTTT.

This chain connects TRBV12-3 or TRBV12-4 to TRBJ1-1; D ambiguous. The CDR3 length is 12 residues. V lost 3 bases, J lost 7 bases, and 9 bases lay in between. The CDR3 protein is CASSFAYNEAFF. The CDR3 nucleotides read TGTGCCAGCAGTTTCGCTTACAATGAAGCTTTCTTT.

The chain joins TRBV29-1 to TRBJ2-2, with D possibly matching TRBD1 (8 bases). The germline CDR1 and CDR2 sequences are SQVTM and ANQGSEA. The CDR3 totals 16 residues. The ends were cut back, 3 bases at V and 0 bases at J, with 14 bases in the middle. The DNA of the CDR3 is TGCAGCGTTGAGACAGGGGAGGGGGCGAACACCGGGGAGCTGTTTTTT. It codes for CSVETGEGANTGELFF.

A remark on this clone: The sample holds other DNA sequences that translate to the same CDR3. V is TRBV18 and J is TRBJ1-2; TRBD1 matches at 8 bases. Germline V gives CDR1 KGHSH, CDR2 LQKENI. This CDR3 region has 13 residues. Losses at the gene ends were 3 bases for V and 3 bases for J; bases not matched to a gene: 0. The CDR3 DNA follows: TGTGCCAGCTCACCGGACAGGGACTATGGCTACACCTTC. It yields the protein CASSPDRDYGYTF.

This chain joins TRBV10-3 and TRBJ2-7, with D possibly TRBD2 on 6 matching bases. Trimming removed 2 bases at V and 4 bases at J, with 6 bases between. The CDR3 has 12 amino acids. Looked up from germline, CDR1 is ENHRY and CDR2 is SYGVKD. CDR3 DNA: TGTGCCATCAGTGAGGGGGGGTACGAGCAGTACTTC. Protein product: CAISEGGYEQYF.

This chain links TRBV28 with TRBJ1-5; TRBD1 matches 7 bases. This CDR3 contains 14 residues. The V segment lost 6 bases and the J segment 5 bases; nucleotides outside the gene matches: 7. Germline assignment: CDR1 MDHEN and CDR2 SYDVKM. As DNA, the CDR3 is TGTGCCAGCAGCCCCGGGACAGAATATCAGCCCCAGCATTTT. Translating gives CASSPGTEYQPQHF.

This chain links TRBV5-6 with TRBJ1-5; D is possibly TRBD1 (5 bases). V lost 4 bases and J 3 bases, leaving 11 bases between the germline ends. Germline V gives CDR1 SGHDT, CDR2 YYEEEE. The CDR3 spans 14 residues. The CDR3 loop is CASSRGHPNQPQHF. As DNA, the CDR3 is TGTGCCAGCAGCCGTGGACATCCCAATCAGCCCCAGCATTTT.

The chain combines TRBV7-9 with TRBJ1-6; 7 bases line up with TRBD1. The CDR3 contains 16 residues. With 5 bases clipped from V and 9 bases from J, the junction kept 13 bases outside the gene matches. Germline CDR1 and CDR2: SEHNR and FQNEAQ (reference sequence). DNA for the CDR3: TGTGCCAGCAGCCCAGGGGGGAAGCTAACCCCTTCACCCCTCCACTTT. It translates to CASSPGGKLTPSPLHF. Full variable domain (rest looked up from reference TRBV7-9 and TRBJ1-6): DTGVSQNPRHKITKRGQNVTFRCDPISEHNRLYWYRQTLGQGPEFLTYFQNEAQLEKSRLLSDRFSAERPKGSFSTLEIQRTEQGDSAMYLCASSPGGKLTPSPLHFGNGTRLTVT.

The chain couples TRBV5-1 to TRBJ2-6; TRBD2 agrees at 10 bases. Germline CDR1 reads SGHRS; CDR2 reads YFSETQ. The J segment lost 0 bases and the V segment lost 0 bases, leaving 3 bases of the junction unmatched. The CDR3 runs 18 residues. The CDR3 DNA reads TGCGCCAGCAGCTTGGTAGCGGGGGGTTACTCTGGGGCCAACGTCCTGACTTTC. As protein: CASSLVAGGYSGANVLTF.

The V call is TRBV3-1 (or the pseudogene TRBV3-2), the J call TRBJ2-1, with 9 bases fitting TRBD2. The CDR3 contains 14 residues. V gave up 4 bases and J gave up 11 bases; unmatched junction bases: 9. From germline, CDR1 is LGHDT and CDR2 YNNKEL (reference sequence). CDR3 sequence (DNA): TGTGCCAGCAGCCCGGAAAGCCTAGCGGGGAAGCAGTTCTTC. It is translated as CASSPESLAGKQFF.

In this sample, this clone turned up once. V is TRBV5-4 and J is TRBJ2-7; 8 bases agree with TRBD1. Germline CDR1 is SGHNT and CDR2 is YYREEE (reference sequence). This CDR3 contains 13 residues. Germline trimming cut 2 bases from V and 4 bases from J; bases unmatched to any gene: 2. DNA of the CDR3: TGTGCCAGCAGCTTAAACAGGGGGTACGAGCAGTACTTC. Translation: CASSLNRGYEQYF. The variable domain in full, with the rest retrieved from reference TRBV5-4 and TRBJ2-7, is ETGVTQSPTHLIKTRGQQVTLRCSSQSGHNTVSWYQQALGQGPQFIFQYYREEENGRGNFPPRFSGLQFPNYSSELNVNALELDDSALYLCASSLNRGYEQYFGPGTRLTVT.

This clone was detected only once. The V call is TRBV29-1, the J call TRBJ2-3; tentatively, D is TRBD2 (5 bases). CDR1 is SQVTM and CDR2 is ANQGSEA in the germline V gene. CDR3 size: 13 residues. Trimming took 7 bases from V and 0 from J, leaving 11 bases between them. The CDR3 nucleotides are TGCAGCGGCGTCCCGGGGAGCACAGATACGCAGTATTTT. It specifies CSGVPGSTDTQYF.

On this clone itself: Distinct nucleotide sequences in the sample also encode this CDR3. This rearrangement joins TRBV28 to TRBJ1-2, with TRBD1 matching 10 bases. The CDR3 totals 13 residues. The trim removed 6 bases at V and 5 bases at J, leaving 3 bases unmatched. CDR1 and CDR2 from the germline V gene are MDHEN and SYDVKM. The CDR3 sequence is CASSPGQGYGYTF. Written as DNA, the CDR3 is TGTGCCAGCAGCCCGGGACAGGGGTATGGCTACACCTTC.

V and J are TRBV9 and TRBJ2-6, with D possibly TRBD1 on 5 matching bases. This CDR3 is 22 amino acids long. Trimming took 2 bases from V and 1 from J, leaving 28 bases between them. CDR1 is SGDLS and CDR2 is YYNGEE in the germline V gene. CDR3 nucleotide sequence: TGTGCCAGCAGCGTCCCCCGTTCAAGTAGGGGTCTCCCCGATTCTGGGGCCAACGTCCTGACTTTC. As protein: CASSVPRSSRGLPDSGANVLTF.

The rearrangement joins TRBV5-3 to TRBJ1-1; D uncertain. TRBV5-3 is annotated as an ORF whose role is uncertain. The CDR3 sequence is 14 residues long. Between the trimmed V and J ends, which lost 2 bases and 11 bases, there was a span of 19 bases. DNA for the CDR3: TGTGCCAGAAGCTTCCGGCCATTGGGCTGGATGGCTTTCTTT. Protein sequence: CARSFRPLGWMAFF.

The chain joins TRBV9 to TRBJ2-7, with D perhaps TRBD1 (5 bases). The CDR3 loop spans 15 amino acids. Germline V gene lookup returns CDR1 SGDLS and CDR2 YYNGEE. V was shortened by 4 bases and J by 3 bases, with 17 bases between the two germline ends. This CDR3 is CASSSTDSTVYEQYF. The CDR3 DNA reads as TGTGCCAGCAGCTCCACCGACAGTACAGTCTACGAGCAGTACTTC.